This is a list of T cell receptor beta chains from one sample in a study of cytomegalovirus exposure and HLA in healthy donors. Generated by immunoSEQ multiplex PCR, the TCRdb table keeps only in-frame clones and is missing some. This sample yields around 130,000 clones, of which about 84% are seen a single time; around 1.9% belongs to the top ten. The specimen sequenced was PBMCs. The receptors originated from a woman aged 25 to 39 in good health and CMV-seronegative. Both conserved end residues are part of each CDR3. A D gene is named only where the DNA matches it firmly. Rows may omit the clone size; those that give it use once, few, many or a size class.

size: .; V: TRBV6-5; J: TRBJ2-2; D: TRBD1; DNA: TGTGCCAGCAGCACACCAGACAGGGTAACCGGGGAGCTGTTTTTT; CDR3: CASSTPDRVTGELFF
size: .; V: TRBV18; J: TRBJ1-5; D: TRBD1; DNA: TGTGCCAGCTCACCCACCATGGGACAGGGACTTGATCAGCCCCAGCATTTT; CDR3: CASSPTMGQGLDQPQHF
size: .; V: TRBV2; J: TRBJ2-1; D: TRBD2; DNA: TGTGCCAGCAGTCCCGGGACTAGCGGGAGAGGGGGCTACAATGAGCAGTTCTTC; CDR3: CASSPGTSGRGGYNEQFF
size: .; V: TRBV18; J: TRBJ2-5; D: TRBD1; DNA: TGTGCCAGCTCGACACAGGGGATGCAAGAGACCCAGTACTTC; CDR3: CASSTQGMQETQYF
size: .; V: TRBV9; J: TRBJ2-7; D: .; DNA: TGTGCCAGCAGCGTCGCCGGGACTTCCATTGGGGAGCAGTACTTC; CDR3: CASSVAGTSIGEQYF
size: .; V: TRBV2; J: TRBJ2-3; D: TRBD2; DNA: TGTGCCAGCAGTGATGGACTAGTTAGGGGCACAGATACGCAGTATTTT; CDR3: CASSDGLVRGTDTQYF
size: .; V: TRBV7-7; J: TRBJ2-5; D: TRBD2; DNA: TGTGCCAGCAGTCGGACGGGGGGAGGGAGGGAGACCCAGTACTTC; CDR3: CASSRTGGGRETQYF
size: once; V: TRBV5-1; J: TRBJ1-6; D: TRBD1; DNA: TGCGCCAGCAGCTTGCAACAGGGGGGTTCACCCCTCCACTTT; CDR3: CASSLQQGGSPLHF
size: .; V: TRBV19; J: TRBJ1-1; D: .; DNA: TGTGCCAGTAGGCTCAGACAGGACATGAACACTGAAGCTTTCTTT; CDR3: CASRLRQDMNTEAFF
size: once; V: TRBV5-6; J: TRBJ2-2; D: .; DNA: TGTGCCAGCAGCGCGGCGGGGAACACCGGGGAGCTGTTTTTT; CDR3: CASSAAGNTGELFF
size: .; V: TRBV19; J: TRBJ1-2; D: TRBD1; DNA: TGTGCCAGTAGTGATGACAGGGCAATCTATGGCTACACCTTC; CDR3: CASSDDRAIYGYTF
size: .; V: TRBV11-1; J: TRBJ2-3; D: TRBD2; DNA: TGTGCCAGCAGCCTAAGGAGAACAGCGGGGGCGACAGATACGCAGTATTTT; CDR3: CASSLRRTAGATDTQYF
size: few; V: TRBV30; J: TRBJ2-7; D: .; DNA: TGTGCCTGGAACGGTCCAAACAGCTCCTACGAGCAGTACTTC; CDR3: CAWNGPNSSYEQYF
size: .; V: TRBV6-1; J: TRBJ2-2; D: TRBD1; DNA: TGTGCCAGCAGTGACCTTCGACAGGGGAAGAACACCGGGGAGCTGTTTTTT; CDR3: CASSDLRQGKNTGELFF
size: .; V: TRBV6-5; J: TRBJ1-6; D: .; DNA: TGTGCCAGCAGTACGTACAGGGAGAAGTATTCACCCCTCCACTTT; CDR3: CASSTYREKYSPLHF
size: .; V: TRBV6-6; J: TRBJ2-1; D: TRBD1; DNA: TGTGCCAGCAGCCAAGGGCGGGACAGGGTGGTAAATGAGCAGTTCTTC; CDR3: CASSQGRDRVVNEQFF
size: few; V: TRBV19; J: TRBJ1-2; D: .; DNA: TGTGCCAGTATCAGGGAGGGCTATGGCTACACCTTC; CDR3: CASIREGYGYTF
size: .; V: TRBV9; J: TRBJ1-5; D: TRBD1; DNA: TGTGCCAGCAGCGCCCTGGGACAGGGGGGTCAGCCCCAGCATTTT; CDR3: CASSALGQGGQPQHF
size: .; V: TRBV28; J: TRBJ1-2; D: .; DNA: TGTGCCAGCAGGCCACTGCAATATGGCTACACCTTC; CDR3: CASRPLQYGYTF
size: .; V: TRBV9; J: TRBJ1-3; D: .; DNA: TGTGCCAGCAGCGTAGACGTTGACAGCTCCTCTGGAAACACCATATATTTT; CDR3: CASSVDVDSSSGNTIYF
size: .; V: TRBV5-4; J: TRBJ2-5; D: TRBD2; DNA: TGTGCCAGCAGCTTGGATTTGCGGGGGGCACCAGAGACCCAGTACTTC; CDR3: CASSLDLRGAPETQYF
size: once; V: TRBV27; J: TRBJ2-6; D: TRBD1; DNA: TGTGCCAGCAGTTTATGGCAGGGGGCTGTTGGGGCCAACGTCCTGACTTTC; CDR3: CASSLWQGAVGANVLTF
size: .; V: TRBV18; J: TRBJ1-4; D: .; DNA: TGTGCCAGCTCACCAGACCGAGGTGAAAAACTGTTTTTT; CDR3: CASSPDRGEKLFF
size: .; V: TRBV7-9; J: TRBJ1-2; D: .; DNA: TGTGCCAGCAGCTTAGACCCACAGGACTATGGCTACACCTTC; CDR3: CASSLDPQDYGYTF
size: few; V: TRBV7-9; J: TRBJ1-2; D: .; DNA: TGTGCCAGCAGCCCGGACAGACAAAGGGAATACACCTTC; CDR3: CASSPDRQREYTF
size: .; V: TRBV11-2; J: TRBJ2-1; D: TRBD1; DNA: TGTGCCAGCACCCGGACAGGGGGAGATTACAATGAGCAGTTCTTC; CDR3: CASTRTGGDYNEQFF
size: few; V: TRBV28; J: TRBJ1-4; D: TRBD1; DNA: TGTGCCAGCAGTGCAGGGGGACTGGACGAAAAACTGTTTTTT; CDR3: CASSAGGLDEKLFF
size: .; V: TRBV5-1; J: TRBJ2-1; D: TRBD2; DNA: TGCGCCAGCAGCTTGGTGGCTAGCGGGGCTAGCTCCTACAATGAGCAGTTCTTC; CDR3: CASSLVASGASSYNEQFF
size: .; V: TRBV7-6; J: TRBJ1-2; D: TRBD1; DNA: TGTGCCAGCAGCTTAGGGACAGGGGGTGACTATGGCTACACCTTC; CDR3: CASSLGTGGDYGYTF
size: .; V: TRBV11-2; J: TRBJ2-1; D: TRBD2; DNA: TGTGCCATATTAGCGGGGGAGCAGTTCTTC; CDR3: CAILAGEQFF
size: .; V: TRBV5-6; J: TRBJ2-5; D: TRBD2; DNA: TGTGCCAGCAGCACCCCACTAGCGGGGGGGACCCAGTACTTC; CDR3: CASSTPLAGGTQYF
size: .; V: TRBV6-6; J: TRBJ1-2; D: TRBD1; DNA: TGTGCCAGCAGAACCCGGACAGGGGATGACTATGGCTACACCTTC; CDR3: CASRTRTGDDYGYTF
size: .; V: TRBV7-2; J: TRBJ2-5; D: .; DNA: TGTGCCAGCAGATCAACAGGGCAAGAGACCCAGTACTTC; CDR3: CASRSTGQETQYF
size: few; V: TRBV30; J: TRBJ1-1; D: .; DNA: TGTGCCTGGAGTGTACAGACTGAAGCTTTCTTT; CDR3: CAWSVQTEAFF
size: .; V: TRBV29-1; J: TRBJ2-7; D: .; DNA: TGCAGCGTTGCAACCCCTGCGGGGCGCGTATACGAGCAGTACTTC; CDR3: CSVATPAGRVYEQYF
size: .; V: TRBV6-1; J: TRBJ1-2; D: .; DNA: TGTGCCAGCAGTGAAGGTTTCGAGGGAGGGGGCTACACCTTC; CDR3: CASSEGFEGGGYTF
size: .; V: TRBV5-1; J: TRBJ2-5; D: TRBD2; DNA: TGCGCCAGCAGCCTCGGGACTAGCGGGGGGGCCCGGGAGACCCAGTACTTC; CDR3: CASSLGTSGGARETQYF
size: .; V: TRBV6-4; J: TRBJ1-6; D: .; DNA: TGTGCCAGCAGCCCCGGAGAGAATTCACCCCTCCACTTT; CDR3: CASSPGENSPLHF
size: once; V: TRBV6-1; J: TRBJ1-1; D: .; DNA: TGTGCCAGCACCGCACAGGGCGGGTTATCAGCTTTCTTT; CDR3: CASTAQGGLSAFF
size: .; V: TRBV19; J: TRBJ2-3; D: .; DNA: TGTGCCAGTAGAGAGTGGCAGGGGACAGATACGCAGTATTTT; CDR3: CASREWQGTDTQYF
size: .; V: TRBV7-2; J: TRBJ2-7; D: TRBD1; DNA: TGTGCCAGCAGCTTGCGGACAGGGGGTTTTACCTACGAGCAGTACTTC; CDR3: CASSLRTGGFTYEQYF
size: .; V: TRBV2; J: TRBJ2-6; D: .; DNA: TGTGCCAGCAGTGGCAGGGGTCGGGCCAACGTCCTGACTTTC; CDR3: CASSGRGRANVLTF